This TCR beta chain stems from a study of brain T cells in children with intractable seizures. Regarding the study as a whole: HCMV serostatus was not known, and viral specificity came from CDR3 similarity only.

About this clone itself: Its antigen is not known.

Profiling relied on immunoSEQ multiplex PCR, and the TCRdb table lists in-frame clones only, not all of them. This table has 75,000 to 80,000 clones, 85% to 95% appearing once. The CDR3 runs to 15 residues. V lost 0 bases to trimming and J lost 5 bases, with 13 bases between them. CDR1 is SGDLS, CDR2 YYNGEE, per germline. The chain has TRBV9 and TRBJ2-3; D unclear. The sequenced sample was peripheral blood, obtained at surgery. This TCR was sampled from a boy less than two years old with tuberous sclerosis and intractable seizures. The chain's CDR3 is CASSVGPFAGDTQYF. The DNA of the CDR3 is TGTGCCAGCAGCGTAGGACCCTTCGCCGGAGATACGCAGTATTTT.